What follows describes a single T cell receptor beta chain. The sample is drawn from a study of blood T cell repertoires in COVID-19. In the study overall: Sites across the United States, Italy and Spain contributed samples from acute and convalescent COVID-19. In each case, the material was cDNA or gDNA derived from T cells, B-cell-depleted T cells, or PBMCs.

This CDR3 has 14 amino acids. From germline, CDR1 is MNHEY and CDR2 SVGAGI. V shed 5 bases, J shed 8 bases, and the junction held 8 bases outside the gene matches. As handled by the study authors: By means of reference gene primer amplification, nucleated cell counts were estimated. Produced via immunoSEQ multiplex PCR; TCRdb's table is partial and in-frame only. The V and J calls and clone size come from that table; D and trimming were worked out from the DNA. The sample records 70,000 to 95,000 clones, 80% to 95% being singletons. The chain recombines TRBV6-5 with TRBJ1-4, with TRBD1 matching over 7 bases. The sequenced sample was peripheral blood. The sequence was collected from a woman aged 55 to 70 with active COVID-19. The DNA of the CDR3 is TGTGCCAGCAGTACCCAAGGGGGCTCCGAAAAACTGTTTTTT. Translated: CASSTQGGSEKLFF.